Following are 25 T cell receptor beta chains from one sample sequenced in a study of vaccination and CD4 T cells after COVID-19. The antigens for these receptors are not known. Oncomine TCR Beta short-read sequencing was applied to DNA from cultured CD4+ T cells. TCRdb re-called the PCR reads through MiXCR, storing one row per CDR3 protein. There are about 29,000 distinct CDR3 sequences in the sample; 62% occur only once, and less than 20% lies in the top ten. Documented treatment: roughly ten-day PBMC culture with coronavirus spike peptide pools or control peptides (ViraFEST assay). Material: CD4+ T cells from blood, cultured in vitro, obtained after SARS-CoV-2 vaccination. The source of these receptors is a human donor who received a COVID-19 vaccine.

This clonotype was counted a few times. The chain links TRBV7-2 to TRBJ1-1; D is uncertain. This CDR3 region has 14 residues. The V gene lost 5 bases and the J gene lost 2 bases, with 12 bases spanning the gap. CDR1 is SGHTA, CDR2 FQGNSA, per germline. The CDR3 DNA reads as TGTGCCAGCAGCCGCGGACCAGCTAACACTGAAGCTTTCTTT. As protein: CASSRGPANTEAFF.

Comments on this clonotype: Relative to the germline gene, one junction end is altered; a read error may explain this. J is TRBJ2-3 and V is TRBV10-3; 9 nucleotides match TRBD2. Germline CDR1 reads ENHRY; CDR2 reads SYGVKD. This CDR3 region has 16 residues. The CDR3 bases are TGTACCATCAGTGAGGTCAAGCGGGGGGGCACAGATACGCAGTATTTT. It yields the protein CTISEVKRGGTDTQYF.

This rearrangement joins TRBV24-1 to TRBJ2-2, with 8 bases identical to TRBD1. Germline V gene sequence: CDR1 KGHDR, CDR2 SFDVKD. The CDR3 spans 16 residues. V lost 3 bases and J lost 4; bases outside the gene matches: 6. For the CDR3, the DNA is TGTGCCACCAGTGATCCTAGACAGGGGACCACCGGGGAGCTGTTTTTT. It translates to CATSDPRQGTTGELFF.

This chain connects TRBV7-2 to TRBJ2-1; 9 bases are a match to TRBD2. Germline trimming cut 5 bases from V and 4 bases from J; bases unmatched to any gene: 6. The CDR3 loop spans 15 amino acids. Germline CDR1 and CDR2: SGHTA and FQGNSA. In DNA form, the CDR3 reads TGTGCCAGCAGCCTTAGCGGGGGCGGGTACAATGAGCAGTTCTTC. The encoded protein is CASSLSGGGYNEQFF.

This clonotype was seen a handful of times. CDR3 region: CASTLGGGNTGELFF. For the CDR3, the DNA is TGTGCCAGCACCTTAGGGGGGGGAAACACCGGGGAGCTGTTTTTT. This chain connects TRBV12-3 or TRBV12-4 to TRBJ2-2; possible D gene TRBD2, 7 bases. V lost 7 bases to trimming and J lost 2 bases, with 14 bases between them. CDR3 size: 15 residues.

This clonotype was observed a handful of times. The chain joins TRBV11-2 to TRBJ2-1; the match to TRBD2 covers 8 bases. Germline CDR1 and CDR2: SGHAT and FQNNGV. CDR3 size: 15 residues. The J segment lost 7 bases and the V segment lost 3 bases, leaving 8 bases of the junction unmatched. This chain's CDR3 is CASSFHGGALNEQFF. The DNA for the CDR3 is TGTGCCAGCAGCTTTCACGGGGGGGCCCTGAATGAGCAGTTCTTC.

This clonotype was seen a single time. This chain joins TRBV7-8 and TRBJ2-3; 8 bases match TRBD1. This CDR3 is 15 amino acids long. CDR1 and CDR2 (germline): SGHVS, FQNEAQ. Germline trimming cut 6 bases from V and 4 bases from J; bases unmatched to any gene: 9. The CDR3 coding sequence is TGTGCCAGCAGACAAGGACAGGGTCGGTCAGATACGCAGTATTTT. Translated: CASRQGQGRSDTQYF.

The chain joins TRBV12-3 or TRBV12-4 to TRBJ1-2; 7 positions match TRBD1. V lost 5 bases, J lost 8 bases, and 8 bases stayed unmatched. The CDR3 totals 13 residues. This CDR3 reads CASSPHRGHGYTF. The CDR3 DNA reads TGTGCCAGCAGTCCCCACAGGGGTCACGGCTACACCTTC.

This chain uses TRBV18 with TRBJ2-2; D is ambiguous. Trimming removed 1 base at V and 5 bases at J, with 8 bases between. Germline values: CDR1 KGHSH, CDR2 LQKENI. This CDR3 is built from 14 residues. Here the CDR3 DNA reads TGTGCCAGCTCACCACTATCATTTACCGGGGAGCTGTTTTTT. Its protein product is CASSPLSFTGELFF. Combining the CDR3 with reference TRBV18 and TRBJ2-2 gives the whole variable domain NAGVMQNPRHLVRRRGQEARLRCSPMKGHSHVYWYRQLPEEGLKFMVYLQKENIIDESGMPKERFSAEFPKEGPSILRIQQVVRGDSAAYFCASSPLSFTGELFFGEGSRLTVL.

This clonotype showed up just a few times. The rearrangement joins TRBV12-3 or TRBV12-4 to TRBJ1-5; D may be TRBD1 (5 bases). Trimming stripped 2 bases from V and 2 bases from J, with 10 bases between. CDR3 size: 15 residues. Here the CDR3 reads CASSLRGGGNQPQHF. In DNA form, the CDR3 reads TGTGCCAGCAGTTTAAGGGGAGGGGGCAATCAGCCCCAGCATTTT.

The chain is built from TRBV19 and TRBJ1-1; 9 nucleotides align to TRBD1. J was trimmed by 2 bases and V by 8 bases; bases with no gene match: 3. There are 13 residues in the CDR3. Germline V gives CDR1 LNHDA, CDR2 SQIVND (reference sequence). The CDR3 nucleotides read TGTGCCAGTCGGACAGGGGTCAACACTGAAGCTTTCTTT. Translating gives CASRTGVNTEAFF.

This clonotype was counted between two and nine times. The CDR3 loop reads CAISDPKGMNYGYTF. CDR3 sequence (DNA): TGTGCCATCAGTGATCCGAAGGGGATGAACTATGGCTACACCTTC. The chain employs TRBV10-3 and TRBJ1-2, with a weak D call TRBD1 (5 bases). The V and J ends lost 3 bases and 2 bases respectively, with 13 bases between them. Germline V gene sequence: CDR1 ENHRY, CDR2 SYGVKD. The CDR3 sequence is 15 residues long.

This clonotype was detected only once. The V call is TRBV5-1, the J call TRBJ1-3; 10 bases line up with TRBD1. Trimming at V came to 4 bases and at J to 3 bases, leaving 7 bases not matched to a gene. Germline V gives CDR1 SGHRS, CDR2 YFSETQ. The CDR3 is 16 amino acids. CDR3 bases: TGCGCCAGCAGCCCGAGGGGACAGGGGAGTGGAAACACCATATATTTT. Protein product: CASSPRGQGSGNTIYF.

The DNA of the CDR3 is TGTGCCAGCAGCTTAGGGGTTTTGGGGGTCGCTGGAAACACCATATATTTT. Protein: CASSLGVLGVAGNTIYF. The chain joins TRBV7-2 to TRBJ1-3; tentative D call: TRBD1 (5 bases). This CDR3 has 17 amino acids. V was pared by 1 base and J by 2 bases, with 15 bases between. The germline V gene has CDR1 SGHTA and CDR2 FQGNSA.

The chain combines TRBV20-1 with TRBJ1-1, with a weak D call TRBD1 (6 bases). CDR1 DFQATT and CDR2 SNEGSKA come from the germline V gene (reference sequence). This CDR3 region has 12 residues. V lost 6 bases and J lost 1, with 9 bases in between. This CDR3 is CSADRSNTEAFF. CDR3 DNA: TGCAGTGCCGACAGGTCGAACACTGAAGCTTTCTTT.

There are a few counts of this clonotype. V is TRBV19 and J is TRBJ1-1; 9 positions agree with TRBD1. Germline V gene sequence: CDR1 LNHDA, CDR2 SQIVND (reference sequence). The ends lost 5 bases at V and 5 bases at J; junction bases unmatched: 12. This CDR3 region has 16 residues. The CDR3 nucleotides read TGTGCCAGTAGTCACAGGGGGCGCAGGGGAGAGACTGAAGCTTTCTTT. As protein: CASSHRGRRGETEAFF.

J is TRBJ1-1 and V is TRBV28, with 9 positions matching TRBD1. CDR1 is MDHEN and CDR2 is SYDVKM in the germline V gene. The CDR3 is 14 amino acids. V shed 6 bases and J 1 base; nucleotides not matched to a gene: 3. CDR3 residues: CASRQGARNTEAFF. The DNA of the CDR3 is TGTGCCAGCAGACAGGGGGCTAGGAACACTGAAGCTTTCTTT. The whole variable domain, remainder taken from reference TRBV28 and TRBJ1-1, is DVKVTQSSRYLVKRTGEKVFLECVQDMDHENMFWYRQDPGLGLRLIYFSYDVKMKEKGDIPEGYSVSREKKERFSLILESASTNQTSMYLCASRQGARNTEAFFGQGTRLTVV.

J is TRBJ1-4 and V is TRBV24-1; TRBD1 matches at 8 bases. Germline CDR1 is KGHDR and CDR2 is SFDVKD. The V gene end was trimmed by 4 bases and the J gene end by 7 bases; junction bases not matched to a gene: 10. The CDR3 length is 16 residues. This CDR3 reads CATSDGQGASSEKLFF. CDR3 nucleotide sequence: TGTGCCACCAGTGACGGACAGGGAGCTAGTAGTGAAAAACTGTTTTTT.

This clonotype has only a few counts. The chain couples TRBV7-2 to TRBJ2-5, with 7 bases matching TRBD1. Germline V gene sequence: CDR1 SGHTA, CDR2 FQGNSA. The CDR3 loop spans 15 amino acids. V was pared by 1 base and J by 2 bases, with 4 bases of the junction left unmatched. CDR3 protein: CASSLGQGTQETQYF. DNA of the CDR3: TGTGCCAGCAGCTTAGGACAGGGTACACAAGAGACCCAGTACTTC.

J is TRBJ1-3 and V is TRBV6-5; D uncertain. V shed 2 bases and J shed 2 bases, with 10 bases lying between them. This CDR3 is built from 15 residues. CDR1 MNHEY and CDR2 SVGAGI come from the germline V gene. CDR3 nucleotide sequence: TGTGCCAGCAGTTACCCCAAGGGTACTGGAAACACCATATATTTT. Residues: CASSYPKGTGNTIYF.

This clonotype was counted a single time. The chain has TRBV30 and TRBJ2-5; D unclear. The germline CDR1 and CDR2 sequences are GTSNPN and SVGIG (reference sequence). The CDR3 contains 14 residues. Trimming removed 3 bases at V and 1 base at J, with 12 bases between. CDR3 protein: CAWSSADPQETQYF. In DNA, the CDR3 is TGTGCCTGGAGCTCCGCAGATCCCCAAGAGACCCAGTACTTC.

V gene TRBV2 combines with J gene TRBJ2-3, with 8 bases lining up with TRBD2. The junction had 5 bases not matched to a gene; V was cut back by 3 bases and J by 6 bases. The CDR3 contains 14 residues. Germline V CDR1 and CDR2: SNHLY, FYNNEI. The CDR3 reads CASSERTSWDTQYF. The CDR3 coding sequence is TGTGCCAGCAGTGAGCGGACTAGCTGGGATACGCAGTATTTT.

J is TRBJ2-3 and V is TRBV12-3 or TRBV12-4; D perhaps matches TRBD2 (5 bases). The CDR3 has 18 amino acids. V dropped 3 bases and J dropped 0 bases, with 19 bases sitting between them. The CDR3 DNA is TGTGCCAGCAGTTTGGGGAGCCCGGGTGTACTGAGCACAGATACGCAGTATTTT. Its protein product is CASSLGSPGVLSTDTQYF.

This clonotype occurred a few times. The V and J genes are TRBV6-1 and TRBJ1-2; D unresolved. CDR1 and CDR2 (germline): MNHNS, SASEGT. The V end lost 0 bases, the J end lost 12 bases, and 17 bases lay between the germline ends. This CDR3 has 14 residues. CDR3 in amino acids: CASSEALLGAADTF. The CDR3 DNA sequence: TGTGCCAGCAGTGAAGCGCTTCTGGGAGCAGCGGACACCTTC.

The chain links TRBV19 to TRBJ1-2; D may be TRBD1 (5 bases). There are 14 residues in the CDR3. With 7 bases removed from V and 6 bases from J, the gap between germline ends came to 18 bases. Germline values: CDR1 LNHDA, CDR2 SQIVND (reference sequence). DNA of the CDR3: TGTGCCAGTAAAGTCTCAGGGAGGGAGGATGGCTACACCTTC. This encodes CASKVSGREDGYTF.